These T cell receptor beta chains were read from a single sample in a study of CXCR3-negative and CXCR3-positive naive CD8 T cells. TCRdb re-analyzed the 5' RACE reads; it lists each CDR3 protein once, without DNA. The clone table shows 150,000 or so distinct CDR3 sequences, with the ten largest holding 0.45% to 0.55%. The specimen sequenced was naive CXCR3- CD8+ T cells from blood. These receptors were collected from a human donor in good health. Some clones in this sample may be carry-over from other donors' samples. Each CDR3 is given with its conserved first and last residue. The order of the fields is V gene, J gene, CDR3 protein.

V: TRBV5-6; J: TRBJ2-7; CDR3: CASSLAANTYEQYF
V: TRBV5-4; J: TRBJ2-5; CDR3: CASSFGSPQETQYF
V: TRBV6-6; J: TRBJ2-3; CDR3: CASSYAGTGVTDTQYF
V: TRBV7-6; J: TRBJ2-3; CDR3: CASSWGFADTQYF
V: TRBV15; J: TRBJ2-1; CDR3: CASRGAGKSYNEQFF
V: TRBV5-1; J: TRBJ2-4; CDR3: CASSLVAGGDKNIQYF
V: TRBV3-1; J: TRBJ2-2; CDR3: CASSQSLAGDTGELFF
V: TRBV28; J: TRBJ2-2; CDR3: CASSWFGGRTGELFF
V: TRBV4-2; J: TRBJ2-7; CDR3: CASSQGQTSYEQYF
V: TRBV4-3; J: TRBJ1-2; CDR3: CASSQDGSSGANYGYTF
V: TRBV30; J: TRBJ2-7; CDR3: CAWNARTGYSDEQYF
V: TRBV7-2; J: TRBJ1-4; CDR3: CASSLDPLNEKLFF
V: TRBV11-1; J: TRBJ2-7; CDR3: CASSSDEPPGSAYEQYF
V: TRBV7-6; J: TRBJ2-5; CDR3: CASSPLLYQETQYF
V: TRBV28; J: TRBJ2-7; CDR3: CASTQSYKSYEQYF
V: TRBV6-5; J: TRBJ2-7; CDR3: CASRKKDRTYEQYF
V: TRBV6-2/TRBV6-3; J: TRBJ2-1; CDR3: CASSYLGPGTGKSNEQFF
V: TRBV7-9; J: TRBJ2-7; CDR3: CASSSRVPGRSYEQYF
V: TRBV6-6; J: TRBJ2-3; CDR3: CASSYASGGAADTQYF
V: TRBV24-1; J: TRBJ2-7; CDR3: CATSDPTSGSSEQYF
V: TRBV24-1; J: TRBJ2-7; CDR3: CATSEGRANYEQYF
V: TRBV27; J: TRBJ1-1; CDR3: CASSLEGQGTEAFF
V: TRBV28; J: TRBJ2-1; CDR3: CASNRESSYNEQFF
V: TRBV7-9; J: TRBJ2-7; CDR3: CASSTIPGSQFYEQYF
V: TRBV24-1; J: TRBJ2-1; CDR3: CATSRRPPYNEQFF
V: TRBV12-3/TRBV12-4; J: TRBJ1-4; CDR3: CASNQSSSTNEKLFF
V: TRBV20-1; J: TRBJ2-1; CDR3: CSARDLLRGDEQFF
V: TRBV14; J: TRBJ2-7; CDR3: CASSPNRGRSYEQYF
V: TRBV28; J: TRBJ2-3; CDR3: CASSSPGLAGAVVYTDTQYF
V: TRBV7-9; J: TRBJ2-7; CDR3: CASSARGGTASYEQYF
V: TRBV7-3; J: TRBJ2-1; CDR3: CASSLYSGGFDEQFF
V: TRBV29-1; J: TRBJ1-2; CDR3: CSETRTGVNYGYTF
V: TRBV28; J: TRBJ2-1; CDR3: CAGRTRNNEQFF
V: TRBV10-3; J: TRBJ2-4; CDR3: CAISESKQGGLENIQYF
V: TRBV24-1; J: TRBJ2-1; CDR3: CATGGRNNEQFF
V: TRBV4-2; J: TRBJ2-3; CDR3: CASGGLDTDTQYF